The subject of this entry is one TCR beta chain. As yet, its antigen is unknown. CDR3 size: 15 residues. V gave up 2 bases and J gave up 0 bases; unmatched junction bases: 5. Germline V CDR1 and CDR2: DFQATT, SNEGSKA (reference sequence). The data derive from a study of T cell repertoires in cytomegalovirus infection. Whole-study context: Both a matching HLA type and CMV infection were indicated by public TCR beta signatures.

General observations from the study: Clonotypes of TCR beta that were HLA-C-restricted and CMV-specific dominated the ex vivo response.

Via MiXCR, TCRdb re-called the reads, giving one row per CDR3 protein. The sample yields some 350,000 distinct CDR3 sequences, roughly a third seen once. This chain links TRBV20-1 with TRBJ1-1, with 8 nucleotides matching TRBD1. Material: cultured PBMCs, obtained from culture after CMV antigen stimulation. This clonotype originated in a human donor in good health (CMV status not recorded). Some clones in this sample may be carry-over from other donors' samples. Written as DNA, the CDR3 is TGCAGTGCTAGAATCCGACAGGGGATGAACACTGAAGCTTTCTTT. Residues: CSARIRQGMNTEAFF.